These T cell receptor beta chains were read from a single sample in a study of lymphopenia after photon versus proton radiotherapy. Clones were read by immunoSEQ multiplex PCR, and TCRdb kept only the in-frame ones, dropping some. The sample lists around 4,200 clones; over 60% were seen once. The input for sequencing was peripheral blood, taken from a patient treated with proton-based radiotherapy. The receptors stem from an older man with esophageal cancer. The CDR3 runs from the conserved cysteine through the conserved F or W. Each record gives: D gene, V gene, J gene, clone size, CDR3 DNA, CDR3 protein. The D gene is left open where the match is weak. Where a row states a size, it is once, few, many or the class of an expanded clone; other rows omit it.

D: -; V: TRBV27; J: TRBJ1-1; size: -; DNA: TGTGCCAGCAGTTTAAGGGAGGGCACTGAAGCTTTCTTT; CDR3: CASSLREGTEAFF
D: TRBD2; V: TRBV19; J: TRBJ2-1; size: -; DNA: TGTGCCAGTACACCGGGACTAGCGGGAGTTAATGAGCAGTTCTTC; CDR3: CASTPGLAGVNEQFF
D: -; V: TRBV12-5; J: TRBJ1-1; size: -; DNA: TGTGCTAGTGGTTTGGAGGCTCGTGAAGCTTTCTTT; CDR3: CASGLEAREAFF
D: TRBD2; V: TRBV2; J: TRBJ2-1; size: -; DNA: TGTGCCAGCACCCGAGGAGAGCTAGCGGGACTCAATGAGCAGTTCTTC; CDR3: CASTRGELAGLNEQFF
D: -; V: TRBV11-3; J: TRBJ1-1; size: few; DNA: TGTGCCAGCAGCTTAGATCTTACCGGGAACACTGAAGCTTTCTTT; CDR3: CASSLDLTGNTEAFF
D: TRBD2; V: TRBV6-6; J: TRBJ2-5; size: once; DNA: TGTGCCAGCAGTTTCCGGGGGGGAGAGACCCAGTACTTC; CDR3: CASSFRGGETQYF
D: TRBD1; V: TRBV6-5; J: TRBJ2-3; size: once; DNA: TGTGCCAGCAGCAATAGACAGGGCATCACAGATACGCAGTATTTT; CDR3: CASSNRQGITDTQYF
D: -; V: TRBV5-4; J: TRBJ1-1; size: -; DNA: TGTGCCAGCAGCTTGCCACGGGTGAACACTGAAGCTTTCTTT; CDR3: CASSLPRVNTEAFF
D: -; V: TRBV6-5; J: TRBJ1-1; size: medium-sized; DNA: TGTGCCAGCAGTTGGGACACGAACACTGAAGCTTTCTTT; CDR3: CASSWDTNTEAFF
D: -; V: TRBV19; J: TRBJ2-3; size: -; DNA: TGTGCCAGTGGCCGCGGGGCAGGGGGCACAGATACGCAGTATTTT; CDR3: CASGRGAGGTDTQYF
D: -; V: TRBV7-9; J: TRBJ2-7; size: -; DNA: TGTGCCAGCAGCGTCCTATACGAGCAGTACTTC; CDR3: CASSVLYEQYF
D: -; V: TRBV11-3; J: TRBJ2-2; size: once; DNA: TGTGCCAGCATCCGGGGGTCGAACACCGGGGAGCTGTTTTTT; CDR3: CASIRGSNTGELFF
D: -; V: TRBV30; J: TRBJ1-5; size: few; DNA: TGTGCCTGGAGGGCTGAAACAGGTGGTCAGCCCCAGCATTTT; CDR3: CAWRAETGGQPQHF
D: -; V: TRBV19; J: TRBJ2-1; size: -; DNA: TGTGCCAGTAGTACCGCAGGGATGGGGAACAATGAGCAGTTCTTC; CDR3: CASSTAGMGNNEQFF
D: -; V: TRBV7-5; J: TRBJ1-2; size: few; DNA: TGTGCCAGCAGCTTAGTTGGACGGGGAATGGGCTACACCTTC; CDR3: CASSLVGRGMGYTF
D: TRBD1; V: TRBV6-5; J: TRBJ1-1; size: -; DNA: TGTGCCAGCACCGGGACAGTGAACACTGAAGCTTTCTTT; CDR3: CASTGTVNTEAFF
D: -; V: TRBV10-2; J: TRBJ2-2; size: medium-sized; DNA: TGCGCCAGCAGTGGGGTTGCCGGGGAGCTGTTTTTT; CDR3: CASSGVAGELFF
D: TRBD1; V: TRBV6-1; J: TRBJ2-7; size: few; DNA: TGTGCCAGCAGGTACAGACAGGGGTCCTCCTACGAGCAGTACTTC; CDR3: CASRYRQGSSYEQYF
D: -; V: TRBV7-2; J: TRBJ1-6; size: -; DNA: TGTGCCAGCAGCTTTGGACTGATACATGGTTCACCCCTCCACTTT; CDR3: CASSFGLIHGSPLHF
D: -; V: TRBV9; J: TRBJ1-5; size: few; DNA: TGTGCCAGCAGCGCCGGGGGTTATAGCAATCAGCCCCAGCATTTT; CDR3: CASSAGGYSNQPQHF
D: TRBD2; V: TRBV4-2; J: TRBJ2-1; size: medium-sized; DNA: TGTGCCAGCAGCCAAGATCCAACTAGCGGGGCCTACAATGAGCAGTTCTTC; CDR3: CASSQDPTSGAYNEQFF
D: -; V: TRBV13; J: TRBJ2-5; size: -; DNA: TGTGCCAGCAGCCCTGACTTGCAAGAGACCCAGTACTTC; CDR3: CASSPDLQETQYF
D: -; V: TRBV7-6; J: TRBJ1-1; size: -; DNA: TGTGCCAGCAGCGCCGACTTGAACACTGAAGCTTTCTTT; CDR3: CASSADLNTEAFF
D: TRBD2; V: TRBV5-6; J: TRBJ2-3; size: few; DNA: TGTGCCAGCAGCCCCTCGGCCCAGCGGGGGGGCCCGGGTGAAGATACGCAGTATTTT; CDR3: CASSPSAQRGGPGEDTQYF
D: -; V: TRBV18; J: TRBJ2-7; size: -; DNA: TGTGCCAGCTCACGTTTGCAGGACCTTTCCTACGAGCAGTACTTC; CDR3: CASSRLQDLSYEQYF
D: -; V: TRBV5-8; J: TRBJ1-5; size: -; DNA: TGTGCCAGCAGCTTGCGGGACCAGCCCCAGCATTTT; CDR3: CASSLRDQPQHF
D: TRBD1; V: TRBV6-5; J: TRBJ2-4; size: few; DNA: TGTGCCAGCAGTTACAAGACAGGGAAAAACATTCAGTACTTC; CDR3: CASSYKTGKNIQYF
D: -; V: TRBV6-5; J: TRBJ1-1; size: -; DNA: TGTGCCAGCAGTTACGGTTCGGGGGTAGGGACTGAAGCTTTCTTT; CDR3: CASSYGSGVGTEAFF
D: -; V: TRBV19; J: TRBJ1-5; size: few; DNA: TGTGCCAGTAGACAAACAAGTCAGCCCCAGCATTTT; CDR3: CASRQTSQPQHF
D: -; V: TRBV7-8; J: TRBJ2-1; size: -; DNA: TGTGCCAGCTCTCTGCTTAGCTCCTACAATGAGCAGTTCTTC; CDR3: CASSLLSSYNEQFF
D: TRBD1; V: TRBV12-5; J: TRBJ1-2; size: -; DNA: TGTGCTAGTGGTTTGGACAGGGGGACTAACTATGGCTACACCTTC; CDR3: CASGLDRGTNYGYTF
D: -; V: TRBV13; J: TRBJ2-6; size: -; DNA: TGTGCCAGCAGACGCCGTGGAGGGAGCTCTGGGGCCAACGTCCTGACTTTC; CDR3: CASRRRGGSSGANVLTF
D: -; V: TRBV7-2; J: TRBJ1-5; size: -; DNA: TGTGCCAGCAGCCATAGCAATCAGCCCCAGCATTTT; CDR3: CASSHSNQPQHF
D: TRBD1; V: TRBV27; J: TRBJ2-7; size: -; DNA: TGTGCCAGCAGTCCCGGGACAGGGGGCAAGGGGGAGCAGTACTTC; CDR3: CASSPGTGGKGEQYF
D: -; V: TRBV21-1; J: TRBJ2-7; size: -; DNA: TGTGCCAGCCCCCGGGGAGACGAGCAGTACTTC; CDR3: CASPRGDEQYF
D: -; V: TRBV28; J: TRBJ2-4; size: -; DNA: TGTGCCAGCAGTTTACTGAACATTCAGTACTTC; CDR3: CASSLLNIQYF
D: -; V: TRBV6-6; J: TRBJ2-1; size: once; DNA: TGTGCCAGCAGTTACGTCGGGGATCCGAATGAGCAGTTCTTC; CDR3: CASSYVGDPNEQFF
D: -; V: TRBV6-5; J: TRBJ1-2; size: -; DNA: TGTGCCAACAGTTTCACAGGGAGTGGCTACACCTTC; CDR3: CANSFTGSGYTF
D: -; V: TRBV4-1; J: TRBJ2-7; size: -; DNA: TGCGCCAGCAGCCAAGTTCTAGCTCCCCAGGACGAGCAGTACTTC; CDR3: CASSQVLAPQDEQYF
D: -; V: TRBV6-5; J: TRBJ1-2; size: -; DNA: TGTGCCAGCAAGCTTCCTACTAACTATGGCTACACCTTC; CDR3: CASKLPTNYGYTF
D: TRBD2; V: TRBV7-8; J: TRBJ2-7; size: -; DNA: TGTGCCAGCAGCCTAACCCTGGGACTAGCGGGAGACTACGAGCAGTACTTC; CDR3: CASSLTLGLAGDYEQYF
D: -; V: TRBV7-9; J: TRBJ2-1; size: -; DNA: TGTGCCAGCAGCTTATACTTAGGTGGGGCCAACTACAATGAGCAGTTCTTC; CDR3: CASSLYLGGANYNEQFF
D: -; V: TRBV6-4; J: TRBJ1-5; size: -; DNA: TGTGCCAGCAGCTTAGAGGACGGACCCAATCAGCCCCAGCATTTT; CDR3: CASSLEDGPNQPQHF
D: -; V: TRBV15; J: TRBJ2-2; size: -; DNA: TGTGCCACCAGCAGAGGCGGCCAGGGAGCCGGGGAGCTGTTTTTT; CDR3: CATSRGGQGAGELFF
D: TRBD2; V: TRBV5-4; J: TRBJ2-5; size: -; DNA: TGTGCCAGCAGTTACAGGGCTAGCGGGCAAGAGACCCAGTACTTC; CDR3: CASSYRASGQETQYF
D: -; V: TRBV6-5; J: TRBJ1-6; size: -; DNA: TGTGCCAGCAGGGAATATAATTCACCCCTCCACTTT; CDR3: CASREYNSPLHF
D: -; V: TRBV6-1; J: TRBJ1-2; size: -; DNA: TGTGCCAGCAGGACCGCGGGGGGGAACTATGGCTACACCTTC; CDR3: CASRTAGGNYGYTF
D: -; V: TRBV7-2; J: TRBJ2-1; size: -; DNA: TGTGCCAGCAGCTGGACCCTGTATGGGGATGGGACCTACAATGAGCAGTTCTTC; CDR3: CASSWTLYGDGTYNEQFF
D: -; V: TRBV9; J: TRBJ1-4; size: -; DNA: TGTGCCAGCAGCGTAGGACCAGGAGGCCCTAATCAAAAACTGTTTTTT; CDR3: CASSVGPGGPNQKLFF
D: TRBD1; V: TRBV4-3; J: TRBJ1-2; size: -; DNA: TGCGCCAGCCAGCCAAACGGGGGACAGGGTAACTATGGCTACACCTTC; CDR3: CASQPNGGQGNYGYTF
D: -; V: TRBV5-1; J: TRBJ2-3; size: few; DNA: TGCGCCAGCAGCTTGGCCTTCCAGGGACGAGATACGCAGTATTTT; CDR3: CASSLAFQGRDTQYF
D: -; V: TRBV28; J: TRBJ2-7; size: -; DNA: TGTGCCAGCAGCCCGGGGACGGCGACCTACGAGCAGTACTTC; CDR3: CASSPGTATYEQYF
D: -; V: TRBV10-3; J: TRBJ2-1; size: -; DNA: TGTGCCATCAGTGACCAATACAGGTCGTCCTCCTACAATGAGCAGTTCTTC; CDR3: CAISDQYRSSSYNEQFF
D: -; V: TRBV6-1; J: TRBJ2-3; size: few; DNA: TGTGCCAGCAGTGTAGATCGCCCAGATACGCAGTATTTT; CDR3: CASSVDRPDTQYF
D: TRBD2; V: TRBV9; J: TRBJ2-7; size: -; DNA: TGTGCCAGCAGCCAAGAGGCTAGCGGGAGGGCCAGGTACGAGCAGTACTTC; CDR3: CASSQEASGRARYEQYF
D: -; V: TRBV30; J: TRBJ2-1; size: -; DNA: TGTGCCTGGAGTGTGAGTCACAATGAGCAGTTCTTC; CDR3: CAWSVSHNEQFF
D: TRBD2; V: TRBV5-4; J: TRBJ2-3; size: -; DNA: TGTGCCAGCAGCTTTCCGGGACTAGCGGGGGCAGATACGCAGTATTTT; CDR3: CASSFPGLAGADTQYF
D: -; V: TRBV5-1; J: TRBJ1-1; size: few; DNA: TGCGCCAGCAGCTTGACGAGTAACACTGAAGCTTTCTTT; CDR3: CASSLTSNTEAFF
D: -; V: TRBV7-2; J: TRBJ2-7; size: -; DNA: TGTGCCGCGGGGCTCGAGCAGTACTTC; CDR3: CAAGLEQYF